This T cell receptor (beta chain) was captured by sequencing in a study of T cell changes during pregnancy in multiple sclerosis. CDR1 is LNHDA and CDR2 is SQIVND in the germline V gene (reference sequence). The CDR3 runs to 12 residues. The V gene lost 3 bases and the J gene lost 7 bases, with 7 bases spanning the gap. Assay: immunoSEQ multiplex PCR; the TCRdb copy retains only in-frame clones and omits some. The sample yields about 130,000 clones, about 96% seen once. The origin of this receptor is a female donor with multiple sclerosis, enrolled in a pregnancy study. The V gene is TRBV19, the J gene TRBJ1-5; D not resolved. The material was peripheral blood, obtained after pregnancy. The CDR3: CASSMGGQPQHF. DNA of the CDR3: TGTGCCAGTAGTATGGGAGGACAGCCCCAGCATTTT.